This TCR beta chain comes out of a study of CD8 T cells in Susac syndrome (dated by TCRdb to between 2018 and 2021). For the study in its entirety: Whether CD8+ T cell activation and differentiation in Susac syndrome was antigen driven was tested using repertoire sequencing. Here is what the overall study found, with its caveats: The TCR sequencing and HLA analysis was acknowledged to have included a relatively small number of individuals.

As concerns this clonotype: This clone's antigen is unknown. The record has no base qualities; no much larger clone is one base away.

CDR3 length: 14 amino acids, cysteine to phenylalanine. Only the CDR3 DNA is retained, 42 bases long and in frame from the first base. Relative to germline, V is missing 4 bases and J is missing 1 base, with 3 bases of the junction outside any gene match. CDR1 and CDR2 (MNHEY, SMNVEV) derive from the germline V gene (reference sequence). RNA was extracted using the RNeasy kit, and roughly 0.5 to 1 ug of the RNA was reverse transcribed with random hexamers. The immunoSEQ multiplex PCR assay, which covers 54 Vbeta and 13 Jbeta segments, was used to amplify TCR beta CDR3 regions. Bias from PCR amplification was corrected by using a synthetic template baseline for primer optimization and for computational correction. Per the original workflow: Reads were annotated to V, D and J genes per IMGT and analyzed with immunoSEQ Analyzer, keeping only productive sequences. Clonality was calculated as one minus the Shannon entropy normalized by log2 of the number of productive unique sequences. For each patient and control, public and private clones were evaluated among the 100 most prevalent clones. A clone was defined as Susac-specific if it was absent from the healthy and MS cohorts, from more than 850 published viral clones and from other ImmuneACCESS disease sequences. Using fastp trimming at Q25 and MiXCR clonotype assembly, TCRdb reanalyzed the public sequencing data and kept in-frame beta chains. Rows with one shared CDR3 protein collapse into an entry with the most common genes and DNA. TCRdb, not the original authors, processed these V and J calls. The sample has approximately 200,000 distinct CDR3 sequences on record, approximately 96% of them singletons. The top ten hold 0.093% of the sample.

Peripheral blood CD8+ and CD4+ T cells from healthy donors, Susac syndrome patients and multiple sclerosis patients were profiled by high-throughput TCR beta sequencing. Treatment-naive patients with stable or active relapsing-remitting disease fulfilling revised McDonald criteria were used as multiple sclerosis controls. CD8+ TEMRA cells were enriched by FACS, while bulk CD8+ and CD4+ T cells were purified by magnetic negative isolation. Blood was drawn into EDTA tubes, processed within 24 hours, and PBMCs were isolated by density gradient centrifugation. PBMCs destined for TCR sequencing were cryopreserved in liquid nitrogen and later thawed in a 37 °C water bath. The sorted or isolated CD4+, CD8+ and CD8+ TEMRA cells reached a purity of at least 90%.

The chain joins TRBV27 to TRBJ1-2; 7 middle bases align to TRBD1. Sample: CD4+ T cells from PBMCs. The clonotype originates from a human donor with multiple sclerosis. Read as DNA, the sequence is TGTGCCAGCAGTTCTAGACAGGGTAACTATGGCTACACCTTC. Protein translation: CASSSRQGNYGYTF.